The 14 T cell receptor beta chains reported below all come from one sample, sequenced in a study of PD-1 blockade in classical Hodgkin lymphoma. Using immunoSEQ multiplex PCR, the repertoire was profiled, and TCRdb retains in-frame clones only, with some absent. Of tens of thousands of clones in the sample, around 94% were seen once. Time point in this sample: newly diagnosed, previously untreated cHL patient sample. Sequencing used peripheral blood mononuclear cells (PBMCs). The source of these receptors is a human donor with classical Hodgkin lymphoma.

The rearrangement links TRBV7-2 to TRBJ1-4; perhaps TRBD1 as D (5 bases). This CDR3 is built from 15 residues. V lost 5 bases and J lost 3, with 13 bases in between. CDR1 is SGHTA and CDR2 is FQGNSA in the germline V gene. CDR3 sequence: CASSPEGFPNEKLFF. The CDR3 bases are TGTGCCAGCAGCCCTGAGGGGTTCCCTAATGAAAAACTGTTTTTT. Full variable domain (remainder filled in from reference TRBV7-2 and TRBJ1-4): GAGVSQSPSNKVTEKGKDVELRCDPISGHTALYWYRQSLGQGLEFLIYFQGNSAPDKSGLPSDRFSAERTGGSVSTLTIQRTQQEDSAVYLCASSPEGFPNEKLFFGSGTQLSVL.

The chain has TRBV6-1 and TRBJ1-5; 10 nucleotides match TRBD1. Germline V gives CDR1 MNHNS, CDR2 SASEGT. The ends lost 4 bases at V and 5 bases at J; junction bases unmatched: 11. The CDR3 consists of 17 residues. The CDR3 DNA is TGTGCCAGCAGTGGGGGGACAGGGGTGCTTCGCCATCAGCCCCAGCATTTT. Its translation: CASSGGTGVLRHQPQHF.

The chain carries TRBV5-6 and TRBJ2-7; tentatively, D is TRBD2 (6 bases). From germline, CDR1 is SGHDT and CDR2 YYEEEE. The CDR3 totals 14 residues. Trimming took 0 bases from V and 1 from J, leaving 8 bases between them. The DNA of the CDR3 is TGTGCCAGCAGCTTGGGGGGGAGGTCCTACGAGCAGTACTTC. Encoded protein: CASSLGGRSYEQYF.

This clone is a singleton in its sample. The chain has TRBV30 and TRBJ1-2; possible D gene TRBD1, 5 bases. This CDR3 spans 13 amino acids. Germline CDR1 GTSNPN, CDR2 SVGIG (reference sequence). V was cut by 3 bases and J by 4 bases, with 12 bases left in between. The CDR3 sequence: CAWSPRQFYGYTF. Written as DNA, the CDR3 is TGTGCCTGGAGCCCCAGACAGTTCTATGGCTACACCTTC.

The chain has TRBV7-2 and TRBJ2-7; no definite D call. Trimming left V 0 bases short and J 0 bases short, with 6 bases between. The CDR3 contains 14 residues. Germline CDR1 and CDR2: SGHTA and FQGNSA. This CDR3 is CASSLAHDSYEQYF. CDR3 nucleotide sequence: TGTGCCAGCAGCTTAGCCCACGACTCCTACGAGCAGTACTTC. The full variable domain, rest sourced from reference TRBV7-2 and TRBJ2-7, is GAGVSQSPSNKVTEKGKDVELRCDPISGHTALYWYRQSLGQGLEFLIYFQGNSAPDKSGLPSDRFSAERTGGSVSTLTIQRTQQEDSAVYLCASSLAHDSYEQYFGPGTRLTVT.

The genes are TRBV25-1 and TRBJ1-1; 9 bases match TRBD1. The V gene end was trimmed by 0 bases and the J gene end by 6 bases; junction bases not matched to a gene: 8. Germline CDR1 and CDR2: MGHDK and SYGVNS. The CDR3 is made up of 16 amino acids. In DNA form, the CDR3 reads TGTGCCAGCAGTGAATATGAAGGGACAGGGAAAGCTGAAGCTTTCTTT. It codes for CASSEYEGTGKAEAFF.

J is TRBJ1-2 and V is TRBV6-6; D is ambiguous. Per germline, CDR1 MNHNY and CDR2 SVGAGI (reference sequence). V was clipped by 2 bases and J by 0 bases, with 7 bases between them. This CDR3 spans 14 amino acids. This chain's CDR3 is CASSYRGSNYGYTF. As DNA, the CDR3 is TGTGCCAGCAGTTACCGCGGTTCTAACTATGGCTACACCTTC.

This chain joins TRBV6-5 and TRBJ1-6; D is undetermined. Germline V CDR1 and CDR2: MNHEY, SVGAGI. Trimming shortened V by 2 bases and J by 5 bases, and 13 bases separated the two germline ends. The CDR3 loop spans 16 amino acids. CDR3 bases: TGTGCCAGCAGTTACGGGCAGACGCTCGATAATTCACCCCTCCACTTT. Encoded protein: CASSYGQTLDNSPLHF.

V and J are TRBV7-8 and TRBJ1-1, with D hard to call. The CDR3 covers 14 residues. Germline-derived CDR1 and CDR2 are SGHVS and FQNEAQ. Trimming left V 5 bases short and J 0 bases short, with 10 bases between. CDR3 nucleotides: TGTGCCAGCAGCCCTGGACGGATGAACACTGAAGCTTTCTTT. It encodes CASSPGRMNTEAFF.

The rearrangement joins TRBV2 to TRBJ2-7, with 7 bases identical to TRBD2. The junction had 10 bases not matched to a gene; V was cut back by 3 bases and J by 2 bases. The CDR3 length is 16 residues. Germline V lookup: CDR1 SNHLY, CDR2 FYNNEI. The CDR3 protein is CASSDREAGVAYEQYF. The CDR3 DNA reads as TGTGCCAGCAGTGATAGGGAGGCGGGGGTGGCCTACGAGCAGTACTTC.

The chain is built from TRBV19 and TRBJ1-1; a possible D gene is TRBD1 (6 bases). V shed 5 bases and J shed 5 bases, with 15 bases lying between them. CDR3 length: 14 residues. CDR1 and CDR2 (germline): LNHDA, SQIVND (reference sequence). The CDR3 DNA follows: TGTGCCAGTAGTTTTGCAGGGGCGCGAACTGAAGCTTTCTTT. Amino acids: CASSFAGARTEAFF.

The chain employs TRBV7-9 and TRBJ2-7, with a tentative D call TRBD2 (5 bases). CDR1 is SEHNR and CDR2 is FQNEAQ in the germline V gene (reference sequence). Trimming stripped 1 base from V and 2 bases from J, with 9 bases between. The CDR3 has 14 amino acids. CDR3 in amino acids: CASSLGRVPYEQYF. CDR3 nucleotides: TGTGCCAGCAGCTTAGGGCGGGTTCCCTACGAGCAGTACTTC.

The V call is TRBV27, the J call TRBJ2-1; TRBD2 agrees at 13 bases. The trim removed 7 bases at V and 2 bases at J, leaving 5 bases unmatched. The germline V gene encodes CDR1 MNHEY and CDR2 SMNVEV (reference sequence). The CDR3 length is 16 residues. As DNA, the CDR3 is TGTGCCAGCACCTCCGGGACTAGCGGGGCCTACAATGAGCAGTTCTTC. Residues: CASTSGTSGAYNEQFF.

About this clone: One end of the junction is discordant with germline, which a read error may explain. V is TRBV7-2 and J is TRBJ2-7, with D perhaps TRBD1 or TRBD2 (5 bases each). The CDR3 consists of 17 residues. From germline, CDR1 is SGHTA and CDR2 FQGNSA. In nucleotides, the CDR3 is TGTGCCAGCAGCTTAGGGGGGTTAGACACAAGCTCCCACGAGCAGTACTTC. Its translation is CASSLGGLDTSSHEQYF.